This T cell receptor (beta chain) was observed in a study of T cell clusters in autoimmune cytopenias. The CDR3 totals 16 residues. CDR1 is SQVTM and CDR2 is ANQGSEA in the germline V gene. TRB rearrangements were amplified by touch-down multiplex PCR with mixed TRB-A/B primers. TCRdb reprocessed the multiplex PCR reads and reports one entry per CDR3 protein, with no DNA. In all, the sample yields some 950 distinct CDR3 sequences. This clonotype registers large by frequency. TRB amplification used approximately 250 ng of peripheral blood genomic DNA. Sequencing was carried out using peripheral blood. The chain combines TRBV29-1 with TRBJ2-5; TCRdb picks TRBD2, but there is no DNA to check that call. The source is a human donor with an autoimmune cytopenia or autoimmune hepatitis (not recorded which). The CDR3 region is CSVLGLSGGYQETQYF. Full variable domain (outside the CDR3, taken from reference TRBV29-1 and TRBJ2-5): SAVISQKPSRDICQRGTSLTIQCQVDSQVTMMFWYRQQPGQSLTLIATANQGSEATYESGFVIDKFPISRPNLTFSTLTVSNMSPEDSSIYLCSVLGLSGGYQETQYFGPGTRLLVL.